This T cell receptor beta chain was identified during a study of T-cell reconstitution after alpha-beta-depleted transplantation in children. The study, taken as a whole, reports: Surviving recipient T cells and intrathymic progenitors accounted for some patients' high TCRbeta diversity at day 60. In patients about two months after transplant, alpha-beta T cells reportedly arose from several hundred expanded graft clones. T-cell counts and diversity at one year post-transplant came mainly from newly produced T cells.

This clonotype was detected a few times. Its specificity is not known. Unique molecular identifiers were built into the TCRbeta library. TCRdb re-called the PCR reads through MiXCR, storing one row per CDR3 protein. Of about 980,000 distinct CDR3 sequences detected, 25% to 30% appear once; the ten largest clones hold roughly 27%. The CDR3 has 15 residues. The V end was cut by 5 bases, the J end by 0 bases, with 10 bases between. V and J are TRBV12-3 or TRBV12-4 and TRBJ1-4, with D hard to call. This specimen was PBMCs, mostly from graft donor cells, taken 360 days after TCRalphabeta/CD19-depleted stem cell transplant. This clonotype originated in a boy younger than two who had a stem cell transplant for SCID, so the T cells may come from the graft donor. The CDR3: CASSRDRATNEKLFF. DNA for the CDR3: TGTGCCAGCAGTCGTGACCGGGCAACTAATGAAAAACTGTTTTTT.